This TCR beta chain derives from a study of T-cell memory formation after mild COVID-19. This clonotype was seen a few times. Via MiXCR, TCRdb re-called the 5' RACE reads, giving one row per CDR3 protein. Of about 110,000 distinct CDR3 sequences in the sample, 15% to 20% are singletons; the top ten hold roughly 6%. V was clipped by 0 bases and J by 0 bases, with 10 bases between them. Germline CDR1 and CDR2: SGHRS and YFSETQ. The CDR3 runs 15 residues. This clonotype was sampled from a man aged 18 to 30 who had mild COVID-19 (a few samples of this study predate the infection). Cell type and time point are not known. The chain uses TRBV5-1 and TRBJ2-7; D unresolved. Sequenced input: PBMCs or a T cell subset sorted from them (not recorded which). This CDR3 is CASSLGAADSYEQYF. CDR3 DNA: TGCGCCAGCAGCTTGGGGGCAGCCGACTCCTACGAGCAGTACTTC.